Reported below is one T cell receptor beta chain. The target antigen is unknown. It was RNA transcripts that yielded the amplified TCR beta CDR3 regions. Initially, a first-round RT-PCR of the TCR CDR3 employed the HTBI primer set. Via MiXCR, TCRdb re-called the multiplex PCR reads, giving one row per CDR3 protein. The table records some 600,000 distinct CDR3 sequences, approximately 15% of them present only once. PBMCs were obtained from over 8.5 ml fresh peripheral blood. The germline V gene encodes CDR1 SEHNR and CDR2 FQNEAQ (reference sequence). Trimming cost V 1 base and J 7 bases, with 7 bases left between them. The CDR3 is 13 residues long. The record originates from a study of T cells in Graves' hyperthyroidism and ophthalmopathy. Study-level background: Peripheral blood was collected at initial diagnosis, before any treatment.

Study-wide points: The authors' 13 V-J model separated ophthalmopathy from stable hyperthyroidism.

The sample was blood. This TCR came from a woman aged 25-40 years with Graves' hyperthyroidism that later progressed to Graves' ophthalmopathy. The chain is built from TRBV7-9 and TRBJ2-2; TRBD2 might be the D (6 bases). The CDR3 here is CASSLETSGELFF. In DNA form, the CDR3 reads TGTGCCAGCAGCTTAGAGACTAGCGGGGAGCTGTTTTTT.